Presented here are 6 T cell receptor beta chains from one specimen sequenced in a study of cytomegalovirus exposure and HLA in healthy donors. The primer mix had 60 Vbeta and 13 Jbeta primers. TCRdb's table, derived via immunoSEQ multiplex PCR, lists solely in-frame clones and lacks some. The sample shows fewer than 200,000 clones, around 76% of them seen only once. Sequenced material: PBMCs. The receptors were sampled from a girl aged 10-17 years in good health and CMV-seropositive.

The CDR3 nucleotides are TGTGCCAGCAGCTTAGCGCGAGGACTAGCGGGGTACAATGAGCAGTTCTTC. As protein: CASSLARGLAGYNEQFF. The chain combines TRBV7-9 with TRBJ2-1, with 12 nucleotides matching TRBD2. J lost 4 bases, V lost 0 bases, and 4 bases had no gene match. In germline, CDR1 is SEHNR, CDR2 FQNEAQ (reference sequence). This CDR3 region has 17 residues.

The CDR3 protein is CAISEPRVAGGDEQYF. The DNA of the CDR3 is TGTGCCATCAGTGAGCCGAGGGTAGCGGGGGGGGACGAGCAGTACTTC. This chain connects TRBV10-3 to TRBJ2-7; 11 bases match TRBD2. This CDR3 region has 16 residues. Germline V CDR1 and CDR2: ENHRY, SYGVKD. V lost 2 bases and J lost 5; bases outside the gene matches: 8.

The CDR3 DNA follows: TGTGCCTGGAGTGTACAAACGTCAGGCGAGCAGTACTTC. Protein: CAWSVQTSGEQYF. The chain combines TRBV30 with TRBJ2-7, with unresolved D. The ends were cut back, 0 bases at V and 6 bases at J, with 12 bases in the middle. CDR3 size: 13 residues. Germline CDR1 GTSNPN, CDR2 SVGIG (reference sequence). The variable domain in full, completed from reference TRBV30 and TRBJ2-7, reads SQTIHQWPATLVQPVGSPLSLECTVEGTSNPNLYWYRQAAGRGLQLLFYSVGIGQISSEVPQNLSASRPQDRQFILSSKKLLLSDSGFYLCAWSVQTSGEQYFGPGTRLTVT.

This clone was counted a single time. Within the sample, other DNA sequences also encode this same CDR3. The chain has TRBV5-1 and TRBJ2-7; no firm D call. Germline lookup yields CDR1 SGHRS and CDR2 YFSETQ. This CDR3 region has 13 residues. Trimming cost V 0 bases and J 5 bases, with 9 bases left between them. DNA of the CDR3: TGCGCCAGCAGCTTGGTCCTAAACCACGAGCAGTACTTC. Its protein product is CASSLVLNHEQYF.

This clone was found once. This chain connects TRBV6-5 to TRBJ2-3; no clear D. V was clipped by 6 bases and J by 4 bases, with 8 bases between them. Germline CDR1 MNHEY, CDR2 SVGAGI. This CDR3 is built from 12 residues. CDR3 nucleotides: TGTGCCAGCAGCCAAGCCCCAGATACGCAGTATTTT. Its protein product is CASSQAPDTQYF.

This sequence joins TRBV7-2 and TRBJ2-5; 8 bases are a match to TRBD2. Germline CDR1 reads SGHTA; CDR2 reads FQGNSA. With V trimmed by 6 bases and J by 5 bases, 14 bases remained unmatched. The CDR3 is 16 amino acids. The CDR3 DNA sequence: TGTGCCAGCAGATTTAGACCGGGACTAGGTGCTGAGACCCAGTACTTC. It specifies CASRFRPGLGAETQYF.